This is a list of T cell receptor beta chains from one sample in a study of post-analysis software for immune sequencing data. TCRdb processed the PCR reads anew with MiXCR; each CDR3 protein has one entry. The sample includes hundreds of thousands of distinct CDR3 sequences, roughly 58% of them seen just once. Sequenced: blood. These receptors were obtained from a girl between 5 and 17 years old with multiple sclerosis. Each CDR3 is given with its conserved first and last residue. D genes are given only for firm matches. Size values are once, few and many counts, or a class for expanded clones, and some rows have none.

v_call: TRBV14; d_call: .; clone_size: few; j_call: TRBJ2-7; cdr3_nt: TGTGCCAGCAGCCAAGTTGGGGGGTTCCGAGAATACGAGCAGTACTTC; cdr3_aa: CASSQVGGFREYEQYF
v_call: TRBV7-9; d_call: .; clone_size: .; j_call: TRBJ2-1; cdr3_nt: TGTGCCAGCACCCGGGACGAGCACTACAATGAGCAGTTCTTC; cdr3_aa: CASTRDEHYNEQFF
v_call: TRBV7-9; d_call: TRBD2; clone_size: .; j_call: TRBJ2-1; cdr3_nt: TGTGCCAGCAGCTTTCACCTAGCGGGAGCTTACAATGAGCAGTTCTTC; cdr3_aa: CASSFHLAGAYNEQFF
v_call: TRBV9; d_call: TRBD2; clone_size: .; j_call: TRBJ2-1; cdr3_nt: TGTGCCAGCAGCCTCTCCAGCAGCGTCCCAGGACTAGCGGTAAGCTCCTACAATGAGCAGTTCTTC; cdr3_aa: CASSLSSSVPGLAVSSYNEQFF
v_call: TRBV6-1; d_call: TRBD1; clone_size: .; j_call: TRBJ2-1; cdr3_nt: TGTGCCGCAACCGGGACAGGGGCGTACAATGAGCAGTTCTTC; cdr3_aa: CAATGTGAYNEQFF
v_call: TRBV6-5; d_call: .; clone_size: .; j_call: TRBJ1-2; cdr3_nt: TGTGCCAGCAGTTATCAGGGGACCTATGGCTACACCTTC; cdr3_aa: CASSYQGTYGYTF
v_call: TRBV20-1; d_call: .; clone_size: .; j_call: TRBJ2-7; cdr3_nt: TGCAGTGCTGTAATAGCAGCCATCTCCTACGAGCAGTACTTC; cdr3_aa: CSAVIAAISYEQYF
v_call: TRBV9; d_call: .; clone_size: .; j_call: TRBJ2-5; cdr3_nt: TGTGCCAGCAGCTCCCCGGTGGAGCAAGAGACCCAGTACTTC; cdr3_aa: CASSSPVEQETQYF
v_call: TRBV7-2; d_call: .; clone_size: many; j_call: TRBJ2-6; cdr3_nt: TGTGCCAGCAGCTTAGGCCTATGGGGGTCCCTCTCCGCCAACGTCCTGACTTTC; cdr3_aa: CASSLGLWGSLSANVLTF
v_call: TRBV5-1; d_call: .; clone_size: .; j_call: TRBJ1-1; cdr3_nt: TGCGCCAGCAGACCTGGGGCGACTGAAGCTTTCTTT; cdr3_aa: CASRPGATEAFF
v_call: TRBV20-1; d_call: .; clone_size: .; j_call: TRBJ2-3; cdr3_nt: TGCAGTGCTAGAGAGGGGTCTAGTGCCACAGATACGCAGTATTTT; cdr3_aa: CSAREGSSATDTQYF
v_call: TRBV20-1; d_call: TRBD2; clone_size: .; j_call: TRBJ2-4; cdr3_nt: TGCAGTGCTCTAGCGGGAGGCCCTATCGAAAACATTCAGTACTTC; cdr3_aa: CSALAGGPIENIQYF
v_call: TRBV20-1; d_call: TRBD2; clone_size: many; j_call: TRBJ2-1; cdr3_nt: TGCAGTGCTAGAGGACTAGCTGATGAGCAGTTCTTC; cdr3_aa: CSARGLADEQFF
v_call: TRBV7-3; d_call: TRBD2; clone_size: .; j_call: TRBJ2-1; cdr3_nt: TGTGCCAGCAGCTTAACGGGTCTAGCGGGGGGATATTCCTACAATGAGCAGTTCTTC; cdr3_aa: CASSLTGLAGGYSYNEQFF
v_call: TRBV20-1; d_call: .; clone_size: .; j_call: TRBJ2-1; cdr3_nt: TGCAGTGCCCGCCCGGGGCCGCACAATGAGCAGTTCTTC; cdr3_aa: CSARPGPHNEQFF
v_call: TRBV5-1; d_call: TRBD1; clone_size: once; j_call: TRBJ1-2; cdr3_nt: TGCGCCAGCAGCACAACCGGGACAGGGACGTTAAACTATGGCTACACCTTC; cdr3_aa: CASSTTGTGTLNYGYTF
v_call: TRBV5-1; d_call: .; clone_size: .; j_call: TRBJ2-3; cdr3_nt: TGCGCCAGCAGGTTGGAACTGGGGGCTCCTAGCACAGATACGCAGTATTTT; cdr3_aa: CASRLELGAPSTDTQYF
v_call: TRBV15; d_call: TRBD2; clone_size: few; j_call: TRBJ2-7; cdr3_nt: TGTGCCACCAGCACAGGACTAGCGGTGGAGCAGTACTTC; cdr3_aa: CATSTGLAVEQYF
v_call: TRBV5-1; d_call: TRBD2; clone_size: .; j_call: TRBJ2-1; cdr3_nt: TGCGCCAGCAGTGGGCCGGGCGGGAGCTCTGAGCAGTTCTTC; cdr3_aa: CASSGPGGSSEQFF
v_call: TRBV7-9; d_call: .; clone_size: .; j_call: TRBJ2-7; cdr3_nt: TGTGCCGGCAGCTTATGGGGTACCTACGAGCAGTACTTC; cdr3_aa: CAGSLWGTYEQYF
v_call: TRBV5-1; d_call: .; clone_size: .; j_call: TRBJ2-1; cdr3_nt: TGCGCCAGCACGCAGTGCGGGCCTAGCTCCTACAATGAGCAGTTCTTC; cdr3_aa: CASTQCGPSSYNEQFF
v_call: TRBV6-1; d_call: .; clone_size: few; j_call: TRBJ2-3; cdr3_nt: TGTGCCAGCATGGGGTGTGTGAGCACAGATACGCAGTATTTT; cdr3_aa: CASMGCVSTDTQYF
v_call: TRBV14; d_call: TRBD1; clone_size: once; j_call: TRBJ2-5; cdr3_nt: TGTGCCAGCAGCCTACTGGGACAGGGGCTCCAAGAGACCCAGTACTTC; cdr3_aa: CASSLLGQGLQETQYF
v_call: TRBV2; d_call: TRBD1; clone_size: .; j_call: TRBJ1-2; cdr3_nt: TGTGCCAGCAGTGACCCGGGACAGGGGTCCTATGGCTACACCTTC; cdr3_aa: CASSDPGQGSYGYTF
v_call: TRBV5-1; d_call: TRBD1; clone_size: few; j_call: TRBJ1-2; cdr3_nt: TGCGCCAGCAGCTTGGCCCCGACAGGGGGAGTTGGTGGCTACACCTTC; cdr3_aa: CASSLAPTGGVGGYTF
v_call: TRBV20-1; d_call: TRBD1; clone_size: .; j_call: TRBJ2-6; cdr3_nt: TGCAGTGCTGTTGACCCTGGGACAGGGACTGGGGCCAACGTCCTGACTTTC; cdr3_aa: CSAVDPGTGTGANVLTF
v_call: TRBV6-5; d_call: TRBD2; clone_size: .; j_call: TRBJ2-1; cdr3_nt: TGTGCCAGCAGTTACGCGGGGGGTTTGGATGAGCAGTTCTTC; cdr3_aa: CASSYAGGLDEQFF
v_call: TRBV12-5; d_call: .; clone_size: .; j_call: TRBJ1-5; cdr3_nt: TGTGCTAGTGGTTTCAGCAGGGGCAATCAGCCCCAGCATTTT; cdr3_aa: CASGFSRGNQPQHF
v_call: TRBV9; d_call: TRBD1; clone_size: few; j_call: TRBJ2-1; cdr3_nt: TGTGCCAGCAGCGTTCAATCCGGGACAGGGTTTGAGCAGTTCTTC; cdr3_aa: CASSVQSGTGFEQFF
v_call: TRBV14; d_call: TRBD2; clone_size: few; j_call: TRBJ2-1; cdr3_nt: TGTGCCGGCAGCGCCGGGACTAGGGGATACAATGAGCAGTTCTTC; cdr3_aa: CAGSAGTRGYNEQFF
v_call: TRBV15; d_call: TRBD2; clone_size: .; j_call: TRBJ2-7; cdr3_nt: TGTGCCACCAGCAGGGCCGGGACTAGCCACGAGCAGTACTTC; cdr3_aa: CATSRAGTSHEQYF
v_call: TRBV29-1; d_call: TRBD2; clone_size: .; j_call: TRBJ2-7; cdr3_nt: TGCAGCGCGGACAGCGGGAGCTCCTACGAGCAGTACTTC; cdr3_aa: CSADSGSSYEQYF
v_call: TRBV7-9; d_call: .; clone_size: .; j_call: TRBJ1-5; cdr3_nt: TGTGCCAGCAGCTTATCAGGGGATCCGTCAAGTCAGCCCCAGCATTTT; cdr3_aa: CASSLSGDPSSQPQHF
v_call: TRBV29-1; d_call: .; clone_size: .; j_call: TRBJ2-5; cdr3_nt: TGCAGCGTTGAAGGAACGGGGTATGGGGCAGAGACCCAGTACTTC; cdr3_aa: CSVEGTGYGAETQYF
v_call: TRBV5-6; d_call: .; clone_size: .; j_call: TRBJ1-6; cdr3_nt: TGTGCCAGCAGCCCCGAACTGGTACCGCGAGGGAATTCACCCCTCCACTTT; cdr3_aa: CASSPELVPRGNSPLHF
v_call: TRBV21-1; d_call: .; clone_size: .; j_call: TRBJ2-3; cdr3_nt: TGTGCCAGCAGCAAATTAAAGTCGGACAGGCCTCAGGATACGCAGTATTTT; cdr3_aa: CASSKLKSDRPQDTQYF
v_call: TRBV10-3; d_call: TRBD2; clone_size: .; j_call: TRBJ2-3; cdr3_nt: TGTGCCATCAGAGGTAGACTAGCGGACACAGATACGCAGTATTTT; cdr3_aa: CAIRGRLADTDTQYF
v_call: TRBV20-1; d_call: TRBD2; clone_size: .; j_call: TRBJ2-7; cdr3_nt: TGCAGTGCTTCTAGCGGGAGTGCCCTGATGGAGCAGTACTTC; cdr3_aa: CSASSGSALMEQYF
v_call: TRBV6-6; d_call: TRBD1; clone_size: .; j_call: TRBJ2-7; cdr3_nt: TGTGCCAGCAGCCGGGACAGGGCCGAGCAGTACTTC; cdr3_aa: CASSRDRAEQYF
v_call: TRBV5-1; d_call: .; clone_size: .; j_call: TRBJ1-4; cdr3_nt: TGCGCCAGCAGCACCTCGCAGGGTGGTGAAAAACTGTTTTTT; cdr3_aa: CASSTSQGGEKLFF
v_call: TRBV20-1; d_call: .; clone_size: .; j_call: TRBJ1-1; cdr3_nt: TGCAGTGCTAGAGATGGGGGACTGAACATTGATGCTTTCTTT; cdr3_aa: CSARDGGLNIDAFF
v_call: TRBV27; d_call: .; clone_size: .; j_call: TRBJ1-2; cdr3_nt: TGTGCCAGCATCGGGCTCTATGGCTACACCTTC; cdr3_aa: CASIGLYGYTF
v_call: TRBV27; d_call: TRBD1; clone_size: .; j_call: TRBJ1-6; cdr3_nt: TGTGCCAGCAGCTCCCTTAGGGGGCAATCACCCCTCCACTTT; cdr3_aa: CASSSLRGQSPLHF
v_call: TRBV29-1; d_call: TRBD1; clone_size: once; j_call: TRBJ1-2; cdr3_nt: TGCAGCGTTGATTTGTCGGGGACAGGAGGCAACTATGGCTACACCTTC; cdr3_aa: CSVDLSGTGGNYGYTF
v_call: TRBV12-3/TRBV12-4; d_call: .; clone_size: .; j_call: TRBJ1-1; cdr3_nt: TGTGCCAGCAGTTTAGACACCAAACGCGAAGCTTTCTTT; cdr3_aa: CASSLDTKREAFF
v_call: TRBV7-6; d_call: .; clone_size: .; j_call: TRBJ2-5; cdr3_nt: TGTGCCAGCACCCAAGGCGAGGCAAGGGTCCAAGAGACCCAGTACTTC; cdr3_aa: CASTQGEARVQETQYF
v_call: TRBV10-3; d_call: TRBD1; clone_size: .; j_call: TRBJ1-2; cdr3_nt: TGTGCCATCAAAGAGACAGGGAGTGGCTACACCTTC; cdr3_aa: CAIKETGSGYTF
v_call: TRBV15; d_call: .; clone_size: .; j_call: TRBJ1-5; cdr3_nt: TGTGCCACCAGCAATCTAGCAGGGATCTATCAGCCCCAGCATTTT; cdr3_aa: CATSNLAGIYQPQHF
v_call: TRBV27; d_call: TRBD1; clone_size: .; j_call: TRBJ2-7; cdr3_nt: TGTGCCAGCAGTATCCGGACAGGGAGTTCCGAGCAGTACTTC; cdr3_aa: CASSIRTGSSEQYF
v_call: TRBV18; d_call: TRBD2; clone_size: .; j_call: TRBJ2-7; cdr3_nt: TGTGCCAGCAGCCCGAGCGGGAACGAGCAGTACTTC; cdr3_aa: CASSPSGNEQYF
v_call: TRBV30; d_call: TRBD2; clone_size: .; j_call: TRBJ2-1; cdr3_nt: TGCTCACTAGCGGCCTTCTCCTACAATGAGCAGTTCTTC; cdr3_aa: CSLAAFSYNEQFF
v_call: TRBV12-3/TRBV12-4; d_call: .; clone_size: .; j_call: TRBJ2-7; cdr3_nt: TGTGCCAGCAGTTACACCGGGACAAACTACGAGCAGTACTTC; cdr3_aa: CASSYTGTNYEQYF
v_call: TRBV28; d_call: TRBD2; clone_size: once; j_call: TRBJ2-5; cdr3_nt: TGTGCCAGCAGTTTTTCTCAGCGGGGGACGGAGACCCAGTACTTC; cdr3_aa: CASSFSQRGTETQYF
v_call: TRBV6-1; d_call: .; clone_size: few; j_call: TRBJ2-7; cdr3_nt: TGTGCCAGCAGTGAATACTCTCTTGGAGAGCAGTACTTC; cdr3_aa: CASSEYSLGEQYF